The 19 T cell receptor beta chains presented below share a single source sample, sequenced in a study of T cells in localized non-small cell lung cancer. Repertoires were generated with immunoSEQ multiplex PCR, while TCRdb's copy carries only in-frame clones and drops some. The sample lists 6,000 to 8,500 clones, about 93% occurring once. The sequencing used peripheral blood, collected before any cancer treatment. The receptor source for this set is a woman aged 40 to 75 with stage I lung adenocarcinoma.

The rearrangement links TRBV11-1 to TRBJ2-1, with D possibly being TRBD1 or TRBD2 (6 bases each). V lost 11 bases and J lost 6, with 17 bases in between. Germline V lookup: CDR1 SGHAT, CDR2 FQDESV (reference sequence). This CDR3 spans 13 amino acids. CDR3 loop: CAAARGAVNEQFF. The CDR3, as DNA: TGTGCCGCGGCGAGGGGGGCAGTCAATGAGCAGTTCTTC.

The rearrangement links TRBV19 to TRBJ2-3; 14 bases are shared with TRBD2. CDR3 length: 18 amino acids. Unmatched junction bases numbered 8, after V lost 6 bases and J lost 0 bases. The germline V gene has CDR1 LNHDA and CDR2 SQIVND (reference sequence). CDR3 protein: CASSRGTSGGLSTDTQYF. As DNA, the CDR3 is TGTGCCAGTAGCAGGGGGACTAGCGGGGGCCTCAGCACAGATACGCAGTATTTT.

This chain links TRBV18 with TRBJ1-5; 8 nucleotides line up with TRBD1. The CDR3 runs to 16 residues. CDR1 is KGHSH, CDR2 LQKENI, per germline. Trimming at V came to 0 bases and at J to 0 bases, leaving 1 base not matched to a gene. CDR3 loop: CASSPPGTGSNQPQHF. CDR3 nucleotides: TGTGCCAGCTCACCACCGGGGACAGGTAGCAATCAGCCCCAGCATTTT. Drawing the rest from reference TRBV18 and TRBJ1-5, the complete variable domain is NAGVMQNPRHLVRRRGQEARLRCSPMKGHSHVYWYRQLPEEGLKFMVYLQKENIIDESGMPKERFSAEFPKEGPSILRIQQVVRGDSAAYFCASSPPGTGSNQPQHFGDGTRLSIL.

V is TRBV7-3 and J is TRBJ2-3; 10 bases are a match to TRBD2. The CDR3 sequence is 17 residues long. The germline gives CDR1 SGHTA, CDR2 FQGTGA. V lost 2 bases and J lost 4; bases outside the gene matches: 9. Here the CDR3 DNA reads TGTGCCAGCAGCTTAGTCCCTAGTAGCGGGGGGCCAGATACGCAGTATTTT. It yields the protein CASSLVPSSGGPDTQYF. The whole variable domain, remainder taken from reference TRBV7-3 and TRBJ2-3, is GAGVSQTPSNKVTEKGKYVELRCDPISGHTALYWYRQSLGQGPEFLIYFQGTGAADDSGLPNDRFFAVRPEGSVSTLKIQRTERGDSAVYLCASSLVPSSGGPDTQYFGPGTRLTVL.

This chain uses TRBV12-2 with TRBJ1-3. TRBV12-2 is listed as a pseudogene. The CDR3 has 14 amino acids. The CDR3 bases are TGTGCAAGTCGCTTAGCAGGGCCAGGAAACACCATATATTTT. Translating it yields CASRLAGPGNTIYF.

The V and J genes are TRBV6-1 and TRBJ1-5; 10 nucleotides agree with TRBD1. The length of the CDR3 is 13 residues. The V and J ends lost 4 bases and 7 bases, in that order; junction bases with no gene match: 1. Germline V gives CDR1 MNHNS, CDR2 SASEGT. In nucleotides, the CDR3 is TGTGCCAGCAGTGGGACAGGGGGACAGCCCCAGCATTTT. Amino acids: CASSGTGGQPQHF.

The chain uses TRBV5-8 and TRBJ2-1, with 7 bases that match TRBD2. Germline lookup yields CDR1 SGHTS and CDR2 YDEGEE. CDR3 size: 17 residues. Trimming removed 0 bases from V and 5 bases from J; junction bases left unmatched: 11. This CDR3 reads CASSLVVSGGWHNEQFF. The CDR3 bases are TGTGCCAGCAGCTTGGTGGTATCGGGAGGCTGGCACAATGAGCAGTTCTTC.

The chain has TRBV18 and TRBJ2-1, with 7 bases identical to TRBD1. CDR1 KGHSH and CDR2 LQKENI come from the germline V gene. This CDR3 contains 16 residues. With 4 bases clipped from V and 2 bases from J, the junction kept 8 bases outside the gene matches. CDR3 loop: CASSLSQGPAYNEQFF. CDR3 bases: TGTGCCAGCTCACTTTCACAGGGGCCGGCCTACAATGAGCAGTTCTTC.

A note on this clone: One end of the junction fails to match germline, which may point to a read error. V and J are TRBV7-7 and TRBJ2-5; possible D gene TRBD1, 5 bases. This CDR3 has 14 amino acids. Germline CDR1 SSHAT, CDR2 FNYEAQ (reference sequence). This CDR3 is CASSLVGLGETQYF. In DNA, the CDR3 is TGTGCTAGCAGCTTAGTGGGGCTGGGAGAGACCCAGTACTTC.

This clone was found a few times. This chain uses TRBV10-3 with TRBJ2-1; 9 bases map to TRBD2. V trimming: 2 bases; J trimming: 5 bases; junction bases outside the gene matches: 7. From germline, CDR1 is ENHRY and CDR2 SYGVKD. The CDR3 is 16 residues long. CDR3 nucleotides: TGTGCCATCAGTGAGCCTGTTGCTAGCGGGGACAATGAGCAGTTCTTC. This codes for CAISEPVASGDNEQFF.

V and J are TRBV9 and TRBJ2-1; 7 bases are a match to TRBD2. J gave up 4 bases and V 4 bases, and 14 bases lay outside the gene matches. The germline gives CDR1 SGDLS, CDR2 YYNGEE. CDR3 size: 17 residues. This CDR3 reads CASSPGLRLAEYNEQFF. In nucleotides, the CDR3 is TGTGCCAGCAGCCCCGGACTACGGCTAGCGGAGTACAATGAGCAGTTCTTC.

This sequence joins TRBV29-1 and TRBJ2-3; 8 bases line up with TRBD1. From germline, CDR1 is SQVTM and CDR2 ANQGSEA. With V trimmed by 2 bases and J by 4 bases, 2 bases remained unmatched. The CDR3 length is 13 residues. This chain's CDR3 is CSVENRGADTQYF. In nucleotides, the CDR3 is TGCAGCGTTGAAAACAGGGGGGCAGATACGCAGTATTTT.

V and J are TRBV25-1 and TRBJ1-1, with D unresolved. Trimming removed 1 base from V and 4 bases from J, with 13 bases in between. CDR3 length: 15 amino acids. Per germline, CDR1 MGHDK and CDR2 SYGVNS. This CDR3 is CASSELGVEFTEAFF. CDR3 nucleotides: TGTGCCAGCAGTGAATTAGGCGTTGAGTTCACTGAAGCTTTCTTT.

The V gene is TRBV7-9, the J gene TRBJ2-1, with D unclear. The CDR3 is made up of 12 amino acids. Germline V CDR1 and CDR2: SEHNR, FQNEAQ (reference sequence). Trimming left V 2 bases short and J 8 bases short, with 7 bases between. CDR3: CASSLRNDEQFF. CDR3 coding DNA: TGTGCCAGCAGCTTAAGAAACGATGAGCAGTTCTTC.

The V gene is TRBV5-5, the J gene TRBJ2-6, with D possibly being TRBD1 (6 bases). Germline CDR1 SGHKS, CDR2 YYEKEE (reference sequence). V was trimmed by 2 bases and J by 1 base, leaving 10 bases between them. The CDR3 loop spans 16 amino acids. CDR3 residues: CASSLQGFSGANVLTF. In DNA, the CDR3 is TGTGCCAGCAGCTTACAGGGTTTTTCTGGGGCCAACGTCCTGACTTTC. The full variable domain, with the rest looked up from reference TRBV5-5 and TRBJ2-6, is DAGVTQSPTHLIKTRGQQVTLRCSPISGHKSVSWYQQVLGQGPQFIFQYYEKEERGRGNFPDRFSARQFPNYSSELNVNALLLGDSALYLCASSLQGFSGANVLTFGAGSRLTVL.

The gene calls are TRBV5-1 and TRBJ1-1, with D tentatively TRBD1 (6 bases). The CDR3 spans 14 residues. V gave up 4 bases and J gave up 5 bases, with 15 bases separating them. Germline CDR1 SGHRS, CDR2 YFSETQ. The CDR3 coding sequence is TGCGCCAGCAGCATTGGGACACCTAGTACTGAAGCTTTCTTT. Protein product: CASSIGTPSTEAFF.

This chain joins TRBV4-1 and TRBJ2-5, with 7 positions matching TRBD1. The CDR3 sequence is 16 residues long. V lost 3 bases to trimming and J lost 5 bases; unmatched junction nucleotides: 12. The germline gives CDR1 MGHRA, CDR2 YSYEKL. The CDR3 DNA sequence: TGCGCCAGCAGCCAGTATTCGGACAGGACGGGGGAGACCCAGTACTTC. Translation gives CASSQYSDRTGETQYF.

V is TRBV10-2 and J is TRBJ2-3; TRBD2 agrees at 7 bases. Germline V gene sequence: CDR1 WSHSY, CDR2 SAAADI. This CDR3 region has 13 residues. Trimming removed 7 bases from V and 2 bases from J; junction bases left unmatched: 3. DNA for the CDR3: TGCGCCAGCACGGGAGGTTCCACAGATACGCAGTATTTT. Its translation: CASTGGSTDTQYF.

V usage is TRBV15 and J usage is TRBJ1-6; 8 bases are shared with TRBD1. The length of the CDR3 is 15 residues. Trimming removed 5 bases from V and 10 bases from J; junction bases left unmatched: 10. Per the germline V gene, CDR1 is LNHNV and CDR2 is YYDKDF (reference sequence). The CDR3 coding sequence is TGTGCCACCAGCGGTGGACAGGGAAGGAGGTCACCCCTCCACTTT. The encoded protein is CATSGGQGRRSPLHF.